These T cell receptor beta chains were read from a single sample in a study of blood T cell repertoires in COVID-19. Only in-frame clones appear in the TCRdb table, and some are missing; sequencing was by immunoSEQ multiplex PCR. The repertoire consists of about 120,000 clones, with about four fifths occurring once and the leading ten covering roughly 2%. Source material: peripheral blood. The source is a man aged 65 to 79 with acute or convalescent COVID-19. Each CDR3 is given with its conserved first and last residue. Each record gives: J gene, clone size, V gene, D gene, CDR3 length, CDR3 DNA, CDR3 protein. The D gene is left open where the match is weak. For some rows the clone size is stated as once, few or many, or as a class when expanded; others skip it.

j_call: TRBJ1-2
clone_size: .
v_call: TRBV4-3
d_call: .
cdr3_length: 16
cdr3_nt: TGCGCCAGCAGCCAGGCAAATTCCGGGGGAGGCTATGGCTACACCTTC
cdr3_aa: CASSQANSGGGYGYTF

j_call: TRBJ1-3
clone_size: .
v_call: TRBV7-3
d_call: TRBD1
cdr3_length: 15
cdr3_nt: TGTGCCAGCAGCTTGGGGACAGACTCTGGAAACACCATATATTTT
cdr3_aa: CASSLGTDSGNTIYF

j_call: TRBJ1-1
clone_size: .
v_call: TRBV18
d_call: .
cdr3_length: 15
cdr3_nt: TGTGCCAGCTCACCACGGTCAGGGGACGGCACTGAAGCTTTCTTT
cdr3_aa: CASSPRSGDGTEAFF

j_call: TRBJ1-6
clone_size: few
v_call: TRBV7-2
d_call: .
cdr3_length: 15
cdr3_nt: TGTGCCAGCAGCTTATCTTGGACAGCGAATTCACCCCTCCACTTT
cdr3_aa: CASSLSWTANSPLHF

j_call: TRBJ1-3
clone_size: once
v_call: TRBV7-2
d_call: .
cdr3_length: 12
cdr3_nt: TGTGCCAGCAGCAGGGAGGGGAACACCATATATTTT
cdr3_aa: CASSREGNTIYF

j_call: TRBJ2-1
clone_size: .
v_call: TRBV2
d_call: .
cdr3_length: 14
cdr3_nt: TGTGCCAGCAGCAAGGAGGCAGAGCCCCCTGAGCAGTTCTTC
cdr3_aa: CASSKEAEPPEQFF

j_call: TRBJ1-5
clone_size: few
v_call: TRBV7-2
d_call: .
cdr3_length: 14
cdr3_nt: TGTGCCAGCAGCTTAGACCATTCCGGTCAGCCCCAGCATTTT
cdr3_aa: CASSLDHSGQPQHF

j_call: TRBJ1-1
clone_size: .
v_call: TRBV5-1
d_call: .
cdr3_length: 15
cdr3_nt: TGCGCCAGCCGGGGAAGTCGACCGGGGAACACTGAAGCTTTCTTT
cdr3_aa: CASRGSRPGNTEAFF

j_call: TRBJ2-1
clone_size: .
v_call: TRBV7-6
d_call: TRBD2
cdr3_length: 17
cdr3_nt: TGTGCCAGCAGCTCGGGGGGACCGTCGAGCTCCTACAATGAGCAGTTCTTC
cdr3_aa: CASSSGGPSSSYNEQFF

j_call: TRBJ1-2
clone_size: .
v_call: TRBV20-1
d_call: TRBD1
cdr3_length: 13
cdr3_nt: TGCAGTGCTAGTATGGACAGGGGCTATGGCTACACCTTC
cdr3_aa: CSASMDRGYGYTF

j_call: TRBJ1-2
clone_size: .
v_call: TRBV5-4
d_call: TRBD1
cdr3_length: 13
cdr3_nt: TGTGCCAGCAGGCCCCGGGACAGGGATGGCTACACCTTC
cdr3_aa: CASRPRDRDGYTF

j_call: TRBJ2-5
clone_size: .
v_call: TRBV7-9
d_call: TRBD2
cdr3_length: 19
cdr3_nt: TGTGCCAGCAGCTCGGACGTCGGTTCTAGCGGGGGGGCCCGGGAGACCCAGTACTTC
cdr3_aa: CASSSDVGSSGGARETQYF

j_call: TRBJ2-1
clone_size: .
v_call: TRBV18
d_call: TRBD2
cdr3_length: 19
cdr3_nt: TGTGCCAGCTCTCAACCGGGACTAGCGGAGCTTAGCTCCTACAATGAGCAGTTCTTC
cdr3_aa: CASSQPGLAELSSYNEQFF

j_call: TRBJ1-4
clone_size: .
v_call: TRBV6-2/TRBV6-3
d_call: TRBD1
cdr3_length: 18
cdr3_nt: TGTGCCAGCAGTTACCCCGGACAGGGGAGGGCAACTAATGAAAAACTGTTTTTT
cdr3_aa: CASSYPGQGRATNEKLFF

j_call: TRBJ1-3
clone_size: .
v_call: TRBV12-5
d_call: TRBD1
cdr3_length: 16
cdr3_nt: TGTGCTAGTGTTCCGGGACAGGGGGCATATGGAAACACCATATATTTT
cdr3_aa: CASVPGQGAYGNTIYF

j_call: TRBJ2-1
clone_size: .
v_call: TRBV7-2
d_call: .
cdr3_length: 18
cdr3_nt: TGTGCCAGCAGCTTTGGTCTGGATCGGGGAGGTTCCTACAATGAGCAGTTCTTC
cdr3_aa: CASSFGLDRGGSYNEQFF

j_call: TRBJ1-2
clone_size: few
v_call: TRBV19
d_call: .
cdr3_length: 15
cdr3_nt: TGTGCCAGTAGTCATAACAGGGCTGGGAACTATGGCTACACCTTC
cdr3_aa: CASSHNRAGNYGYTF

j_call: TRBJ2-7
clone_size: once
v_call: TRBV7-9
d_call: TRBD1
cdr3_length: 17
cdr3_nt: TGTGCCAGCAGCTTAGACCCGGGACAGGGGGCGGACTACGAGCAGTACTTC
cdr3_aa: CASSLDPGQGADYEQYF

j_call: TRBJ2-2
clone_size: .
v_call: TRBV5-1
d_call: .
cdr3_length: 16
cdr3_nt: TGCGCCAGCAGCCCGGGACACGTTGCGAACACCGGGGAGCTGTTTTTT
cdr3_aa: CASSPGHVANTGELFF

j_call: TRBJ2-1
clone_size: once
v_call: TRBV12-5
d_call: TRBD1
cdr3_length: 14
cdr3_nt: TGTGCTAGTGGTCCAGGGGGTCCCTACAATGAGCAGTTCTTC
cdr3_aa: CASGPGGPYNEQFF